These T cell receptor beta chains were read from a single sample in a study of shared clonotypes between healthy human individuals. The protocol was immunoSEQ multiplex PCR, while the TCRdb copy is restricted to in-frame clones and leaves out a portion. The table records over 2,000,000 clones, around 93% of them present only once. Sequencing was done on a sample of naive CD8+ T cells from PBMCs. These receptors were collected from a man in his late teens or twenties in good health. Some clones in this sample may be carry-over from other donors' samples. Both conserved end residues are trimmed from each CDR3. The order of the fields is J gene, V gene, CDR3 length, D gene, CDR3 protein. The D gene is left open where the match is weak.

TRBJ2-1 | TRBV9 | 10 | - | ASSVTDNEQF
TRBJ1-1 | TRBV11-2 | 10 | - | ASSFGTPEAF
TRBJ1-2 | TRBV28 | 12 | - | ASSFGQDTDGYT
- | TRBV4-1 | 13 | - | ASSQDRSRSYEQY
TRBJ2-1 | TRBV27 | 13 | - | ASSSLARSYNEQF
TRBJ2-6 | TRBV27 | 15 | TRBD1 | ASSLVGQGVGANVLT
TRBJ1-4 | TRBV7-9 | 13 | - | ASRRAGTENEKLF
TRBJ2-7 | TRBV20-1 | 9 | - | SAEDGYEQY
TRBJ1-1 | TRBV27 | 11 | - | ASADLGAWGTF
TRBJ1-1 | TRBV10-3 | 11 | - | AISEGVNTEAF
TRBJ2-3 | TRBV19 | 13 | TRBD2 | ASSAPGGFTDTQY
TRBJ2-3 | TRBV9 | 14 | - | ASSVGWGGGEDTQY
TRBJ1-5 | TRBV27 | 12 | - | ASSQGVGGWTQH
TRBJ2-3 | TRBV4-1 | 14 | TRBD2 | ASSQGVAGATDTQY
TRBJ2-7 | TRBV6-1 | 14 | - | ASSESRPMLRYEQY
TRBJ1-6 | TRBV7-9 | 14 | TRBD1 | ASSLGVGGFDSPLH
TRBJ1-5 | TRBV28 | 11 | TRBD1 | ASRRDRDQPQH
TRBJ2-1 | TRBV6-1 | 11 | - | ASSDLKVSEQF
TRBJ2-7 | TRBV27 | 15 | TRBD2 | ASSLLGVRGRSYEQY
TRBJ1-1 | TRBV10-1 | 11 | - | ASSESGGTEAF
TRBJ2-7 | TRBV9 | 12 | - | ASSVEARGGEQY
TRBJ1-5 | TRBV19 | 15 | - | ASSIDQSGTPNQPQH
TRBJ1-1 | TRBV6-1 | 12 | - | ASSGFRTRTEAF
TRBJ2-7 | TRBV4-1 | 15 | TRBD2 | ASSHHITSGSSYEQY
TRBJ1-5 | TRBV19 | 14 | TRBD1 | ASSIIRDRGNQPQH
TRBJ2-1 | TRBV27 | 14 | - | ASSPHLGRSGNEQF
TRBJ1-5 | TRBV6-5 | 13 | TRBD1 | ASRTGGGSNQPQH
TRBJ2-1 | TRBV7-8 | 13 | - | ASSLIRGVRDEQF
TRBJ2-3 | TRBV13 | 15 | TRBD2 | ASSLGGLESGTDTQY
TRBJ2-4 | TRBV19 | 15 | - | ASSNPGSGAAKNIQY
TRBJ2-5 | TRBV6-5 | 13 | - | ASSYSDRPQETQY
TRBJ1-2 | TRBV19 | 11 | - | ASNGRLNYGYT
TRBJ2-7 | TRBV7-9 | 10 | - | ASSLRGAEQY
TRBJ2-3 | TRBV15 | 14 | - | ATSRDPRGIADTQY
TRBJ2-7 | TRBV7-9 | 12 | - | ASSGEVTVREQY
TRBJ2-7 | TRBV5-1 | 12 | - | ASSLARQGLEQY
TRBJ2-7 | TRBV7-2 | 16 | - | ASRLWGLSPLFGYEQY
TRBJ2-7 | TRBV4-1 | 13 | - | ASSQDKHNSYEQY
TRBJ2-2 | TRBV4-3 | 14 | - | ASSQDPASGDRELF
TRBJ2-7 | TRBV27 | 10 | - | ASSDYSYEQY
TRBJ2-3 | TRBV7-9 | 15 | - | ASSPRGVGRNTDTQY
TRBJ1-1 | TRBV7-8 | 11 | - | ASSSDGNTEAF
TRBJ1-1 | TRBV5-6 | 13 | - | ASSLVTGLNTEAF
TRBJ2-3 | TRBV11-3 | 11 | - | ASSFGRSDTQY
TRBJ1-1 | TRBV11-2 | 13 | - | ASRSGLFLPGEAF
TRBJ2-1 | TRBV28 | 16 | - | ASSPELLALALSNEQF
TRBJ1-5 | TRBV10-1 | 16 | - | ATAAQARMGYSNQPQH
TRBJ1-5 | TRBV5-3 | 14 | - | ARSAAQSYSNQPQH
TRBJ2-1 | TRBV9 | 14 | - | ASSVAGVTRENEQF
TRBJ1-2 | TRBV30 | 13 | TRBD1 | AWRRKTGVRYGYT
TRBJ2-2 | TRBV27 | 12 | - | ASSSRSGTGELF
TRBJ2-3 | TRBV28 | 14 | - | ASNLPRAASTDTQY
TRBJ1-5 | TRBV7-8 | 14 | TRBD1 | ASSFWTGSSNQPQH
TRBJ2-3 | TRBV9 | 10 | - | ASSPVRDTQY
TRBJ2-5 | TRBV21-1 | 13 | - | ASSKSRDREQTQY